This T cell receptor beta chain stems from a study of blood T cell repertoires in COVID-19. Study-level information: The United States, Italy and Spain provided the acute and convalescent COVID-19 samples. The cDNA or gDNA used as material had been derived from T cells, B-cell-depleted T cells, or PBMCs.

Trimming removed 2 bases at V and 5 bases at J, with 16 bases between. This CDR3 has 15 amino acids. Germline V lookup: CDR1 SGHRS, CDR2 YFSETQ. Assay used: immunoSEQ multiplex PCR; TCRdb lists only in-frame clones, some missing. The repertoire has under 250,000 clones, more than 75% of them found once; the top ten carry about 1.7%. Source material: peripheral blood. The sequence came from a woman between 55 and 75 years old who had recovered from COVID-19. The chain is built from TRBV5-1 and TRBJ1-1, with D perhaps TRBD1 (5 bases). CDR3 sequence: CASSLGVTGGTEAFF. CDR3 in DNA: TGCGCCAGCAGCTTAGGGGTGACCGGGGGGACTGAAGCTTTCTTT. Full variable domain (missing parts from reference TRBV5-1 and TRBJ1-1): KAGVTQTPRYLIKTRGQQVTLSCSPISGHRSVSWYQQTPGQGLQFLFEYFSETQRNKGNFPGRFSGRQFSNSRSEMNVSTLELGDSALYLCASSLGVTGGTEAFFGQGTRLTVV.